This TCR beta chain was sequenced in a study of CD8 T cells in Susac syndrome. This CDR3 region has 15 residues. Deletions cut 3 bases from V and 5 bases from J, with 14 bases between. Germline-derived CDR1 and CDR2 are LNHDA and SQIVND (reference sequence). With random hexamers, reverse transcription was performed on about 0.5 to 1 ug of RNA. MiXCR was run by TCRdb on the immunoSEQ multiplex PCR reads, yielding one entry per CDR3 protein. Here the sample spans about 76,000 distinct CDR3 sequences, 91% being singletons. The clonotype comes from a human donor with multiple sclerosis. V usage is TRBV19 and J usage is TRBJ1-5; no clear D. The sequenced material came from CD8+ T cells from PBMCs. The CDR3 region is CASSMVSLGHQPQHF. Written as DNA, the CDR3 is TGTGCCAGTAGTATGGTCAGCCTAGGGCATCAGCCCCAGCATTTT.